The T cell receptor (beta chain) described here comes from a study of blood T cell repertoires in COVID-19. Turning to the study itself: Researchers got acute and convalescent COVID-19 samples from the United States, Italy and Spain.

TCRdb keeps only in-frame clones here, not all; method: immunoSEQ multiplex PCR. The data contain more than 80,000 clones, around nine tenths of them singletons. Germline CDR1 SQVTM, CDR2 ANQGSEA. The CDR3 spans 13 residues. Trimming cost V 4 bases and J 3 bases, with 13 bases left between them. The receptor comes from a man aged 35 to 55 with acute or convalescent COVID-19. This chain uses TRBV29-1 with TRBJ2-7, with D possibly being TRBD2 (6 bases). Sequences were obtained from peripheral blood. The CDR3: CSVARGIGYEQYF. The CDR3 coding sequence is TGCAGCGTTGCTCGGGGGATCGGCTACGAGCAGTACTTC.